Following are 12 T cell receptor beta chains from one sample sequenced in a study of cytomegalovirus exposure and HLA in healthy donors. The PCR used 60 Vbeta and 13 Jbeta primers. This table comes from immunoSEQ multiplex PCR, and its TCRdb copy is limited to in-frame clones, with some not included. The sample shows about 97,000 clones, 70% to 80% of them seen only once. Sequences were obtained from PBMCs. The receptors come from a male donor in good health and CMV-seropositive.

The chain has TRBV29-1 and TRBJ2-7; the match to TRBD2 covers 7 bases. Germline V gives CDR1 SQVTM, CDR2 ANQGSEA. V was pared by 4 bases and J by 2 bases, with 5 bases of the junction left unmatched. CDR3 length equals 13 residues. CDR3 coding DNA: TGCAGCGTTGGCGGGAGTGGGGCCTACGAGCAGTACTTC. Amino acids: CSVGGSGAYEQYF.

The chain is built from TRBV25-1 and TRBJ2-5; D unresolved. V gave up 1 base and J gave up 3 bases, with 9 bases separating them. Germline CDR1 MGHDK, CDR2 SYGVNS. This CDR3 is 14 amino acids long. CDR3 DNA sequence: TGTGCCAGCAGTGAATGGCGCCAGGAAGAGACCCAGTACTTC. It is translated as CASSEWRQEETQYF.

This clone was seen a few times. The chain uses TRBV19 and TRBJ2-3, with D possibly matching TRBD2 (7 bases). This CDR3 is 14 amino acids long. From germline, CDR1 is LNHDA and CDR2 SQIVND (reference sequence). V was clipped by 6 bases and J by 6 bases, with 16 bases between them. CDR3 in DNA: TGTGCCAGTAGGGGGGGGGCCACCATGGATACGCAGTATTTT. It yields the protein CASRGGATMDTQYF.

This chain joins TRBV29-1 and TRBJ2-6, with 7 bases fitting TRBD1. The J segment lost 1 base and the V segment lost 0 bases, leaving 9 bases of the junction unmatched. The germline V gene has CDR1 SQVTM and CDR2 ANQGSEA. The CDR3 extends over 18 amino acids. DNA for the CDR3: TGCAGCGTTGAAGATCGAGGGCCGACAGGGTCTGGGGCCAACGTCCTGACTTTC. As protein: CSVEDRGPTGSGANVLTF.

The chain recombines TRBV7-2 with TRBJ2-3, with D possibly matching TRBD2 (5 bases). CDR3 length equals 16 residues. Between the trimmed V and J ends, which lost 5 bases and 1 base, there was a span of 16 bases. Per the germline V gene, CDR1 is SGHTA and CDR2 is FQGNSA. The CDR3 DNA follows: TGTGCCAGCAGCATTCTCCGACTATCTCGCACAGATACGCAGTATTTT. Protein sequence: CASSILRLSRTDTQYF.

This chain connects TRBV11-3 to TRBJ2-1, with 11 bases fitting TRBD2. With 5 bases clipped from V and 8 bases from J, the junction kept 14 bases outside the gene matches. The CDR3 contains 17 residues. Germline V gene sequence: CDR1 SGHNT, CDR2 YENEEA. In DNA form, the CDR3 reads TGTGCCAGCAGCCTCGGGGCCATAGCGGGAGGGCCCCATGAGCAGTTCTTC. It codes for CASSLGAIAGGPHEQFF.

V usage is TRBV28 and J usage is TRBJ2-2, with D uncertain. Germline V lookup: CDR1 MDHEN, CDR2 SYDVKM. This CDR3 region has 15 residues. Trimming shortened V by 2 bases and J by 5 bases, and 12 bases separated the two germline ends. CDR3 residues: CASSLMAVKTGELFF. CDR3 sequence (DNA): TGTGCCAGCAGTTTAATGGCGGTAAAGACCGGGGAGCTGTTTTTT. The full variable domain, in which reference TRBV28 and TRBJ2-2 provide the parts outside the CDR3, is DVKVTQSSRYLVKRTGEKVFLECVQDMDHENMFWYRQDPGLGLRLIYFSYDVKMKEKGDIPEGYSVSREKKERFSLILESASTNQTSMYLCASSLMAVKTGELFFGEGSRLTVL.

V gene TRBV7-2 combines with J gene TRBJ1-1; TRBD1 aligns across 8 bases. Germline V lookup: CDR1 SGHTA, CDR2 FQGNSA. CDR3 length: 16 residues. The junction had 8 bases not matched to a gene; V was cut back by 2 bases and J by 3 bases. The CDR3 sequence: CASSLFGQGTDTEAFF. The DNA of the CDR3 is TGTGCCAGCAGCTTATTCGGACAGGGAACTGACACTGAAGCTTTCTTT.

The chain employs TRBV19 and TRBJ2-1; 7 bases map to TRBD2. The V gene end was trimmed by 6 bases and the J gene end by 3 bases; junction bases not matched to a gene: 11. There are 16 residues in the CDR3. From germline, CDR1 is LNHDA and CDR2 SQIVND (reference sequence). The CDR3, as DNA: TGTGCCAGTAGCCCCCCGGGGGGTATTGGCTACAATGAGCAGTTCTTC. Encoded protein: CASSPPGGIGYNEQFF.

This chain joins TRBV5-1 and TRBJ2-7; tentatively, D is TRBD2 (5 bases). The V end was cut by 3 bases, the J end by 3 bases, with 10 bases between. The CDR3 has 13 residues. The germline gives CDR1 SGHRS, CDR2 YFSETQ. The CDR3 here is CASSSGSSYEQYF. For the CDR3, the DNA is TGCGCCAGCAGCTCGGGGAGTAGCTACGAGCAGTACTTC.

The CDR3 sequence is CASSQGQGNYEQYF. The CDR3 bases are TGCGCCAGCAGCCAAGGACAGGGTAACTACGAGCAGTACTTC. This chain connects TRBV4-1 to TRBJ2-7; 7 bases align to TRBD1. This CDR3 is built from 14 residues. CDR1 and CDR2 from the germline V gene are MGHRA and YSYEKL. The ends lost 1 base at V and 3 bases at J; junction bases unmatched: 3.

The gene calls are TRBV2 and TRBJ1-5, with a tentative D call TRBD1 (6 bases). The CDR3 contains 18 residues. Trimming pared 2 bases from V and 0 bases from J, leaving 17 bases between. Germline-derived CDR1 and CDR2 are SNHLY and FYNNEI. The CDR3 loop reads CASSEWRTGRYSNQPQHF. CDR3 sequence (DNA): TGTGCCAGCAGTGAATGGAGAACAGGGCGTTATAGCAATCAGCCCCAGCATTTT.